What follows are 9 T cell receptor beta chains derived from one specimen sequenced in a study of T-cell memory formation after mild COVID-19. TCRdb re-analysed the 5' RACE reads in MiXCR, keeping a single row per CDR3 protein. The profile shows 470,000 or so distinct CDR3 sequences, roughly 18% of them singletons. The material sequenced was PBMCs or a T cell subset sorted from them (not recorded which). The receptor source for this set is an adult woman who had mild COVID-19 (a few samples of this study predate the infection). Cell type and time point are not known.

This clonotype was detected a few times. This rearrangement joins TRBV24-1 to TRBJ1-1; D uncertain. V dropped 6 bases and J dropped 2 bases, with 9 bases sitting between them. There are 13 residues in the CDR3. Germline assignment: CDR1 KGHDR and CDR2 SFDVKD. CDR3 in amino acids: CATSSPRNTEAFF. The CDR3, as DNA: TGTGCCACCAGTTCTCCACGAAACACTGAAGCTTTCTTT.

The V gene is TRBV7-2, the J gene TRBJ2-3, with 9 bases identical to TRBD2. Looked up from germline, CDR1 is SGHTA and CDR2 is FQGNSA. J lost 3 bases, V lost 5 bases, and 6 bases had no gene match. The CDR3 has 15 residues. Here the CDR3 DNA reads TGTGCCAGCAGCCGAGTTAGCGGGGGAACAGATACGCAGTATTTT. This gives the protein CASSRVSGGTDTQYF.

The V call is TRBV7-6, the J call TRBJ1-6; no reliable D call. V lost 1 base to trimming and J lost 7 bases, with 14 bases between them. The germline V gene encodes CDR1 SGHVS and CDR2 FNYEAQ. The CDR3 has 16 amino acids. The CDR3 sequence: CASSLEVAGLNSPLHF. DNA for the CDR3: TGTGCCAGCAGCTTAGAAGTTGCAGGACTCAATTCACCCCTCCACTTT.

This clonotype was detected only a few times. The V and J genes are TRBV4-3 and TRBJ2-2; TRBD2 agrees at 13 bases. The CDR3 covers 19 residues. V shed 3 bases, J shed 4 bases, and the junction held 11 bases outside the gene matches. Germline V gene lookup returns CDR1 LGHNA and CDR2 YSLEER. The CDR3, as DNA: TGCGCCAGCAGCCACCGAAGACTAGCGGGAGGAGGAGGCACCGGGGAGCTGTTTTTT. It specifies CASSHRRLAGGGGTGELFF.

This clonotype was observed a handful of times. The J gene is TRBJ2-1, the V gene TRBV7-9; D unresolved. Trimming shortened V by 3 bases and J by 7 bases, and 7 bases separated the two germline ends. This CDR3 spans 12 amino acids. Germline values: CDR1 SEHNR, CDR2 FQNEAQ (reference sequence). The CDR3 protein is CASSLVQNEQFF. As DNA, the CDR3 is TGTGCCAGCAGCTTGGTTCAGAATGAGCAGTTCTTC.

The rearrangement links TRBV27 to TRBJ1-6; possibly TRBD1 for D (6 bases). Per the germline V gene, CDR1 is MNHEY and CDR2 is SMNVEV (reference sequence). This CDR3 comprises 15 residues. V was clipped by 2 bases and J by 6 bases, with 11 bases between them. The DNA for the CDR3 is TGTGCCAGCAGTTTAGACGCAGGGGTTAATTCACCCCTCCACTTT. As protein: CASSLDAGVNSPLHF.

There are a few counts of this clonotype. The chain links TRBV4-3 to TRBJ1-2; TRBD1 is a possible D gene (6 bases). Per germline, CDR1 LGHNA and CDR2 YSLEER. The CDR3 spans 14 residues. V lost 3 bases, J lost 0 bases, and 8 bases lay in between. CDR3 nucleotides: TGCGCCAGCAGCCACGGACAGTCTAACTATGGCTACACCTTC. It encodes CASSHGQSNYGYTF.

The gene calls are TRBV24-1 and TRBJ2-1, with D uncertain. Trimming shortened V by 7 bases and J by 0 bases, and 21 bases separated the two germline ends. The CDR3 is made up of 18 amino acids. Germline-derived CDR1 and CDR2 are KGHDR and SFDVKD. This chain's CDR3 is CATSATGVRRDSYNEQFF. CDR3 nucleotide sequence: TGTGCCACCAGCGCCACTGGGGTTCGGAGAGACTCCTACAATGAGCAGTTCTTC.

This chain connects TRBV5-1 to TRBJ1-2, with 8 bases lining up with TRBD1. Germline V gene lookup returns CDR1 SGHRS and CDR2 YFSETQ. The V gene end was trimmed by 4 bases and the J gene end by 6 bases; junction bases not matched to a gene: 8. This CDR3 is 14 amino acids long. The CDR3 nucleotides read TGCGCCAGCAGCGTCGGGACAGGAAGAGATGGCTACACCTTC. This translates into CASSVGTGRDGYTF.